This T cell receptor (beta chain) is from a study of shared clonotypes between healthy human individuals. Study-level results: Exclusively blood specimens were collected; tissue repertoires likely differ.

Libraries were prepared by immunoSEQ multiplex PCR; TCRdb keeps only in-frame clonotypes and omits some of them. Of some 2,500,000 clones in the sample, more than 85% were seen once. Germline CDR1 and CDR2: SNHLY and FYNNEI. The CDR3 has 20 amino acids. Trimming cost V 3 bases and J 2 bases; bases outside gene matches: 19. In the case of this clone: The antigen is undetermined.

The sequenced sample was naive CD4+ T cells from PBMCs. Noted subset: CD45RA+ positively selected. The sequence was collected from a man younger than 30 in good health. Some clones in this sample may be carry-over from other donors' samples. The V gene is TRBV2, the J gene TRBJ2-7; 10 nucleotides align to TRBD2. The CDR3 DNA is TGTGCCAGCAGTGAGCCAAGGAGTTGGGGACTAGCGATCCCGACCTACGAGCAGTACTTC. It codes for CASSEPRSWGLAIPTYEQYF.